The 17 T cell receptor beta chains below were found in one sample sequenced in a study of T cells in localized non-small cell lung cancer. The repertoire was sequenced with immunoSEQ multiplex PCR; TCRdb's copy has only in-frame clones and lacks some. The table lists some 25,000 clones, approximately 86% of them singletons. The sequencing here drew on peripheral blood, taken before any cancer treatment. These receptor sequences come from an older female donor with stage I lung adenocarcinoma.

This CDR3 is CASSLEGSRRNNEQFF. CDR3 DNA sequence: TGTGCCAGCAGCTTAGAAGGCAGTCGTAGGAACAATGAGCAGTTCTTC. The chain couples TRBV11-1 to TRBJ2-1; D not certain. V dropped 1 base and J dropped 5 bases, with 15 bases sitting between them. CDR1 and CDR2 (germline): SGHAT, FQDESV (reference sequence). The CDR3 has 16 residues.

As for this clone: Relative to the germline gene, one junction end is altered; a read error may explain this. CDR3: CASSPSAGNTGELFF. CDR3 in DNA: TGTGCTAGCAGCCCCTCAGCGGGGAACACCGGGGAGCTGTTTTTT. The V gene is TRBV7-7, the J gene TRBJ2-2; maybe TRBD2 (6 bases). CDR3 length: 15 residues. The germline V gene encodes CDR1 SSHAT and CDR2 FNYEAQ (reference sequence).

This chain connects TRBV19 to TRBJ1-5; D perhaps matches TRBD1 (6 bases). The CDR3 consists of 13 residues. V lost 7 bases to trimming and J lost 2 bases, with 9 bases between them. Germline CDR1 LNHDA, CDR2 SQIVND (reference sequence). CDR3 region: CASKGDGNQPQHF. DNA for the CDR3: TGTGCCAGTAAGGGGGACGGCAATCAGCCCCAGCATTTT.

This clone has a single count. The rearrangement links TRBV9 to TRBJ1-2; a weak D match, TRBD1 (5 bases). The germline V gene encodes CDR1 SGDLS and CDR2 YYNGEE. Between the trimmed V and J ends, which lost 4 bases and 4 bases, there was a span of 17 bases. The CDR3 loop spans 15 amino acids. CDR3 sequence (DNA): TGTGCCAGCAGCACGACAGCGACTACGGGCTATGGCTACACCTTC. It specifies CASSTTATTGYGYTF. The complete variable domain, with remaining parts taken from reference TRBV9 and TRBJ1-2, reads DSGVTQTPKHLITATGQRVTLRCSPRSGDLSVYWYQQSLDQGLQFLIQYYNGEERAKGNILERFSAQQFPDLHSELNLSSLELGDSALYFCASSTTATTGYGYTFGSGTRLTVV.

The V call is TRBV5-1, the J call TRBJ1-1; D unclear. The CDR3 sequence is 14 residues long. Trimming cost V 6 bases and J 2 bases, with 14 bases left between them. CDR1 and CDR2 (germline): SGHRS, YFSETQ. Written as DNA, the CDR3 is TGCGCCAGCACCCGGGAGGAGGGTAACACTGAAGCTTTCTTT. It translates to CASTREEGNTEAFF.

The chain employs TRBV14 and TRBJ2-2; 7 bases map to TRBD1. CDR1 and CDR2 (germline): SGHDN, FVKESK. The CDR3 loop spans 16 amino acids. V lost 1 base, J lost 4 bases, and 6 bases stayed unmatched. The CDR3: CASSQGTGGSTGELFF. The CDR3 DNA sequence: TGTGCCAGCAGCCAAGGGACAGGAGGATCCACCGGGGAGCTGTTTTTT.

Only a few counts were recorded for this clone. The rearrangement uses TRBV18 and TRBJ1-2; possible D gene TRBD1, 5 bases. Trimming pared 1 base from V and 1 base from J, leaving 16 bases between. CDR1 and CDR2 (germline): KGHSH, LQKENI. The CDR3 runs 17 residues. CDR3 coding DNA: TGTGCCAGCTCACCACTAAGCCACGTGACAGTTAACTATGGCTACACCTTC. Encoded protein: CASSPLSHVTVNYGYTF.

This chain joins TRBV14 and TRBJ2-3, with 11 bases lining up with TRBD2. The CDR3 consists of 17 residues. The V segment lost 1 base and the J segment 3 bases; nucleotides outside the gene matches: 6. The V gene's germline CDR1 is SGHDN and CDR2 FVKESK. CDR3 DNA sequence: TGTGCCAGCAGCCAAGCTTGGGGGACTAGCGGAACAGATACGCAGTATTTT. This sequence encodes CASSQAWGTSGTDTQYF.

CDR3 residues: CASSLGWGAYNEQFF. The CDR3 DNA reads as TGTGCCAGCAGCTTAGGGTGGGGAGCCTACAATGAGCAGTTCTTC. This chain connects TRBV11-3 to TRBJ2-1, with D possibly matching TRBD2 (5 bases). Germline values: CDR1 SGHNT, CDR2 YENEEA. Trimming pared 1 base from V and 2 bases from J, leaving 9 bases between. This CDR3 is 15 amino acids long.

This clone was counted a single time. The rearrangement joins TRBV28 to TRBJ2-1, with 7 bases identical to TRBD2. CDR3 size: 16 residues. The germline gives CDR1 MDHEN, CDR2 SYDVKM. V lost 6 bases and J lost 0; bases outside the gene matches: 8. CDR3 sequence: CASSQSGIRSYNEQFF. DNA for the CDR3: TGTGCCAGCAGCCAGAGCGGGATACGCTCCTACAATGAGCAGTTCTTC.

The chain combines TRBV19 with TRBJ2-5; tentatively, D is TRBD2 (5 bases). Per germline, CDR1 LNHDA and CDR2 SQIVND (reference sequence). This CDR3 has 18 amino acids. Trimming stripped 5 bases from V and 0 bases from J, with 22 bases between. CDR3 sequence (DNA): TGTGCCAGTAGTCCCCCCCTAAGGTATCGCGGGTACCAAGAGACCCAGTACTTC. Encoded protein: CASSPPLRYRGYQETQYF.

The chain combines TRBV7-9 with TRBJ2-7; TRBD2 aligns across 7 bases. After removal of 4 bases from V and 3 bases from J, the junction contained 3 bases not matched to a gene. There are 13 residues in the CDR3. Germline lookup yields CDR1 SEHNR and CDR2 FQNEAQ (reference sequence). CDR3 region: CASSSWTSYEQYF. CDR3 DNA: TGTGCCAGCAGCTCATGGACTAGCTACGAGCAGTACTTC. The full variable domain, rest sourced from reference TRBV7-9 and TRBJ2-7, is DTGVSQNPRHKITKRGQNVTFRCDPISEHNRLYWYRQTLGQGPEFLTYFQNEAQLEKSRLLSDRFSAERPKGSFSTLEIQRTEQGDSAMYLCASSSWTSYEQYFGPGTRLTVT.

This chain connects TRBV10-3 to TRBJ1-2; TRBD1 agrees at 7 bases. Losses at the gene ends were 10 bases for V and 4 bases for J; bases not matched to a gene: 12. CDR1 and CDR2 from the germline V gene are ENHRY and SYGVKD. CDR3 length: 14 residues. CDR3 sequence reads: CATRGSGTAYGYTF. CDR3 DNA: TGTGCCACCAGGGGGTCCGGGACAGCCTATGGCTACACCTTC.

This chain uses TRBV28 with TRBJ1-5; tentative D call: TRBD1 (5 bases). The CDR3 has 16 residues. V was clipped by 7 bases and J by 0 bases, with 16 bases between them. CDR1 MDHEN and CDR2 SYDVKM come from the germline V gene. The CDR3, as DNA: TGTGCCAGCACCTCCCTGGGGCGGACTAGCAATCAGCCCCAGCATTTT. Its translation: CASTSLGRTSNQPQHF.

This chain connects TRBV6-1 to TRBJ1-5; 9 bases align to TRBD1. The V gene's germline CDR1 is MNHNS and CDR2 SASEGT. Trimming took 6 bases from V and 1 from J; bases not matched to a gene: 4. This CDR3 is built from 15 residues. CDR3 protein: CASSLGQGSNQPQHF. As DNA, the CDR3 is TGTGCCAGCAGCCTCGGACAGGGGAGCAATCAGCCCCAGCATTTT.

The V and J genes are TRBV9 and TRBJ2-1; D possibly matches TRBD1 or TRBD2 (5 bases each). V lost 0 bases to trimming and J lost 4 bases, with 11 bases between them. CDR1 is SGDLS, CDR2 YYNGEE, per germline. This CDR3 is built from 15 residues. CDR3 in amino acids: CASSVDGDGYNEQFF. The CDR3 region has the DNA TGTGCCAGCAGCGTAGATGGGGACGGATACAATGAGCAGTTCTTC.

The chain has TRBV5-5 and TRBJ1-4; possibly TRBD1 for D (6 bases). CDR3 length: 14 residues. V was shortened by 0 bases and J by 4 bases, with 7 bases between the two germline ends. The germline V gene encodes CDR1 SGHKS and CDR2 YYEKEE (reference sequence). The CDR3, as DNA: TGTGCCAGCAGCTTGGGCAGGGGTAATGAAAAACTGTTTTTT. Encoded protein: CASSLGRGNEKLFF.